Described below is a single T cell receptor (beta chain) sequence and its context. The data derive from a study of T cells after yellow fever vaccination. One entry per CDR3 protein, called by TCRdb with MiXCR from the 5' RACE reads. The sample includes about 85,000 distinct CDR3 sequences, roughly 14% of them seen just once. The V and J ends lost 5 bases and 4 bases respectively, with 9 bases between them. Looked up from germline, CDR1 is KGHDR and CDR2 is SFDVKD. The CDR3 covers 13 residues. The TCR originated in a young man who received the YFV17D yellow fever vaccine. The chain employs TRBV24-1 and TRBJ2-3; no clear D. The starting material was CD8+ T cells not binding an NS4B(214-222) dextramer, sorted from PBMCs, obtained 21 days after the first yellow fever vaccination. CDR3 residues: CATSAVISDTQYF. In DNA form, the CDR3 reads TGTGCCACCAGTGCGGTTATATCAGATACGCAGTATTTT.